Sequencing of this T cell receptor (beta chain) was carried out in a study of T cell changes during pregnancy in multiple sclerosis. The CDR3 spans 14 residues. Germline V lookup: CDR1 SGDLS, CDR2 YYNGEE. Trimming took 2 bases from V and 0 from J, leaving 6 bases between them. TCRdb's table, derived via immunoSEQ multiplex PCR, lists solely in-frame clones and lacks some. The sample has 85,000 to 95,000 clones; about nine tenths are singletons. Sequences were derived from peripheral blood, sampled after pregnancy. The TCR sequence derives from a female donor in good health, enrolled as a control in a pregnancy study. V is TRBV9 and J is TRBJ1-5, with D uncertain. The CDR3: CASSVEGSNQPQHF. CDR3 bases: TGTGCCAGCAGCGTGGAGGGTAGCAATCAGCCCCAGCATTTT.